What follows are 22 T cell receptor beta chains derived from one specimen sequenced in a study of T cells in Graves' hyperthyroidism and ophthalmopathy. TCR beta CDR3 region amplification was performed from RNA transcripts. HTBI primers were the set used in a first-round RT-PCR of the TCR CDR3. One entry per CDR3 protein, called by TCRdb with MiXCR from the multiplex PCR reads. The repertoire consists of some 510,000 distinct CDR3 sequences, with less than 25% occurring once and the leading ten covering 26%. The sample taken for sequencing was blood. These TCRs come from a man aged 18 to 29 with Graves' hyperthyroidism.

This clonotype was seen ten or more times. The chain carries TRBV6-1 and TRBJ2-7; 11 bases map to TRBD2. The CDR3 runs to 16 residues. CDR1 and CDR2 from the germline V gene are MNHNS and SASEGT. J gave up 3 bases and V 5 bases, and 9 bases lay outside the gene matches. The DNA of the CDR3 is TGTGCCAGCAGTCGAACATTAGCGGGGGGGCGCTACGAGCAGTACTTC. Its translation: CASSRTLAGGRYEQYF.

This clonotype was detected ten times or more. The V gene is TRBV19, the J gene TRBJ1-2, with 7 bases matching TRBD1. Germline V gene sequence: CDR1 LNHDA, CDR2 SQIVND (reference sequence). This CDR3 region has 12 residues. The J segment lost 6 bases and the V segment lost 11 bases, leaving 9 bases of the junction unmatched. The CDR3 loop reads CASGQVLDGYTF. CDR3 sequence (DNA): TGTGCCTCAGGACAGGTCTTGGATGGCTACACCTTC.

This clonotype was recorded at least ten times. The chain has TRBV6-1 and TRBJ1-1; possibly TRBD1 for D (5 bases). From germline, CDR1 is MNHNS and CDR2 SASEGT. This CDR3 is built from 13 residues. V was pared by 9 bases and J by 5 bases, with 16 bases between. The CDR3 protein is CASEKGRGTEAFF. CDR3 bases: TGTGCCAGTGAGAAAGGGCGGGGGACTGAAGCTTTCTTT.

The chain links TRBV20-1 to TRBJ1-3; D is unresolved. The V and J ends lost 3 bases and 0 bases respectively, with 9 bases between them. This CDR3 is built from 14 residues. Germline lookup yields CDR1 DFQATT and CDR2 SNEGSKA (reference sequence). The CDR3 is CSASPATSGNTIYF. The CDR3 nucleotides are TGCAGTGCTAGCCCCGCGACCTCTGGAAACACCATATATTTT.

The table lists this clonotype with a few counts. The rearrangement links TRBV7-2 to TRBJ2-7, with TRBD1 matching 7 bases. Losses at the gene ends were 4 bases for V and 0 bases for J; bases not matched to a gene: 6. The CDR3 extends over 15 amino acids. The germline CDR1 and CDR2 sequences are SGHTA and FQGNSA. In DNA form, the CDR3 reads TGTGCCAGCAGCTCCCCCCGGGACAGCTCCTACGAGCAGTACTTC. Its protein is CASSSPRDSSYEQYF.

This clonotype came up many times. CDR3 coding DNA: TGTGCCAGCAGCAAAGGGGGAGGCACTGAAGCTTTCTTT. Its translation is CASSKGGGTEAFF. The chain recombines TRBV7-3 with TRBJ1-1; weak D call: TRBD1 (6 bases). This CDR3 comprises 13 residues. Germline V gives CDR1 SGHTA, CDR2 FQGTGA. Trimming stripped 5 bases from V and 4 bases from J, with 11 bases between.

This chain joins TRBV6-5 and TRBJ1-1; D unclear. Trimming shortened V by 0 bases and J by 4 bases, and 12 bases separated the two germline ends. This CDR3 region has 15 residues. Germline assignment: CDR1 MNHEY and CDR2 SVGAGI. CDR3 in DNA: TGTGCCAGCAGTTACTCGTTCCCGGTGAGCACTGAAGCTTTCTTT. This translates into CASSYSFPVSTEAFF.

The table lists this clonotype with many counts. V gene TRBV12-3 or TRBV12-4 combines with J gene TRBJ2-4, with D possibly TRBD1 on 5 matching bases. Trimming took 4 bases from V and 4 from J, leaving 8 bases between them. CDR3 length: 13 residues. DNA of the CDR3: TGTGCCAGCAGTTGGGGCTCAAAAAACATTCAGTACTTC. This sequence encodes CASSWGSKNIQYF.

This clonotype occurred many times. J is TRBJ2-2 and V is TRBV2; 7 positions agree with TRBD2. Germline CDR1 and CDR2: SNHLY and FYNNEI. The CDR3 totals 13 residues. After removal of 6 bases from V and 4 bases from J, the junction contained 2 bases not matched to a gene. In DNA form, the CDR3 reads TGTGCCAGCAGATCGGGAGGCACCGGGGAGCTGTTTTTT. This gives the protein CASRSGGTGELFF.

In this sample, this clonotype turned up many times. This rearrangement joins TRBV7-2 to TRBJ1-2; maybe TRBD1 (5 bases). CDR1 is SGHTA and CDR2 is FQGNSA in the germline V gene. The CDR3 consists of 17 residues. Deletions cut 6 bases from V and 3 bases from J, with 23 bases between. This chain's CDR3 is CASSNPGLGPTYYGYTF. CDR3 bases: TGTGCCAGCAGTAACCCCGGATTGGGGCCTACTTACTATGGCTACACCTTC.

The sample holds many counts of this clonotype. A much larger clone differs by one base, so this may be a read error. This chain connects TRBV12-3 or TRBV12-4 to TRBJ2-5, with a weak D call TRBD2 (5 bases). The CDR3 totals 14 residues. The CDR3 reads CASSSGGGQETKYF. The CDR3 DNA follows: TGTGCCAGCAGTTCGGGCGGAGGCCAAGAGACCAAGTACTTC.

The CDR3 loop reads CASSTSGTSLILSYEQYF. The CDR3 DNA sequence: TGTGCCAGCAGTACTTCCGGGACTAGTCTAATACTGTCCTACGAGCAGTACTTC. The gene calls are TRBV28 and TRBJ2-7, with 8 bases that match TRBD2. This CDR3 is built from 18 residues. V trimming: 5 bases; J trimming: 1 base; junction bases outside the gene matches: 16. Germline V gene lookup returns CDR1 MDHEN and CDR2 SYDVKM.

This clonotype was seen ten or more times. J is TRBJ1-5 and V is TRBV6-5, with D hard to call. Germline CDR1 and CDR2: MNHEY and SVGAGI. The CDR3 length is 15 residues. V was clipped by 3 bases and J by 2 bases, with 11 bases between them. The CDR3 loop is CASSYRQIGNQPQHF. CDR3 DNA: TGTGCCAGCAGTTATAGGCAAATTGGCAATCAGCCCCAGCATTTT.

This clonotype has a count of ten or more. The chain is built from TRBV7-4 and TRBJ2-2, with TRBD2 matching 12 bases. The V and J ends lost 6 bases and 5 bases, in that order; junction bases with no gene match: 22. The CDR3 has 21 amino acids. Germline CDR1 reads SGHVT; CDR2 reads SQSDAQ. CDR3 bases: TGTGCCAGCAGGAAGCGGACTAGCGGGGTTGTGCCAGACACCAGGACCGGGGAGCTGTTTTTT. It yields the protein CASRKRTSGVVPDTRTGELFF.

The sample holds many counts of this clonotype. The chain employs TRBV19 and TRBJ2-2, with D perhaps matching TRBD1 (6 bases). The V gene lost 2 bases and the J gene lost 0 bases, with 10 bases spanning the gap. The germline gives CDR1 LNHDA, CDR2 SQIVND (reference sequence). This CDR3 comprises 16 residues. This chain's CDR3 is CASSIPDSANTGELFF. The CDR3 nucleotides read TGTGCCAGTAGTATACCGGACAGCGCGAACACCGGGGAGCTGTTTTTT.

The chain couples TRBV20-1 to TRBJ2-7, with D uncertain. Germline values: CDR1 DFQATT, CDR2 SNEGSKA (reference sequence). V lost 2 bases to trimming and J lost 4 bases, with 12 bases between them. The CDR3 loop spans 13 amino acids. Written as DNA, the CDR3 is TGCAGTGCTAGACGAACACAAGCTTACGAGCAGTACTTC. This codes for CSARRTQAYEQYF.

This clonotype was seen more than once but under ten times. The chain couples TRBV3-1 to TRBJ1-5; D is unresolved. V shed 2 bases and J shed 1 base, with 9 bases lying between them. CDR3 length equals 15 residues. In germline, CDR1 is LGHDT, CDR2 YNNKEL (reference sequence). CDR3 DNA sequence: TGTGCCAGCAGCCAACACCCGGGCAGCAATCAGCCCCAGCATTTT. Translated, it gives CASSQHPGSNQPQHF.

This clonotype was seen a few times. For the CDR3, the DNA is TGTGCCAGCAGCTTAGGATTTGTGGGGGGGACCTCCGGTCCAGGCTACACCTTC. Its protein product is CASSLGFVGGTSGPGYTF. The gene calls are TRBV7-8 and TRBJ1-2; TRBD1 might be the D (5 bases). Looked up from germline, CDR1 is SGHVS and CDR2 is FQNEAQ. The germline V and J ends were trimmed by 1 base and 8 bases, with 26 bases remaining between them. The CDR3 sequence is 18 residues long.

In this sample, this clonotype turned up many times. The V call is TRBV5-1, the J call TRBJ2-7; D perhaps matches TRBD2 (5 bases). The CDR3 totals 16 residues. Germline values: CDR1 SGHRS, CDR2 YFSETQ. The V end was cut by 0 bases, the J end by 2 bases, with 15 bases between. For the CDR3, the DNA is TGCGCCAGCAGCTTGGCGGTCACAGCGGCGCCCTACGAGCAGTACTTC. It encodes CASSLAVTAAPYEQYF.

This clonotype has just a few counts. The chain is built from TRBV2 and TRBJ1-5; D perhaps matches TRBD1 (5 bases). CDR1 and CDR2 (germline): SNHLY, FYNNEI. V dropped 8 bases and J dropped 4 bases, with 9 bases sitting between them. CDR3 length: 12 amino acids. The CDR3 DNA reads TGTGCCAGCCAGGGCCCGAATCAGCCCCAGCATTTT. It encodes CASQGPNQPQHF.

V gene TRBV20-1 combines with J gene TRBJ2-5; 7 bases line up with TRBD2. The CDR3 has 12 amino acids. V lost 7 bases to trimming and J lost 4 bases; unmatched junction nucleotides: 6. Germline assignment: CDR1 DFQATT and CDR2 SNEGSKA (reference sequence). The CDR3 loop reads CSVAGAGETQYF. The DNA for the CDR3 is TGCAGTGTAGCGGGTGCCGGAGAGACCCAGTACTTC.

This clonotype was counted many times. The chain carries TRBV27 and TRBJ2-2; weak D call: TRBD1 (6 bases). The germline V and J ends were trimmed by 2 bases and 6 bases, with 7 bases remaining between them. Germline V gene data show CDR1 as MNHEY and CDR2 as SMNVEV (reference sequence). The CDR3 is 13 residues long. CDR3 loop: CASSLAGAGELFF. The CDR3 DNA is TGTGCCAGCAGTTTAGCAGGGGCCGGGGAGCTGTTTTTT.